The present T cell receptor (beta chain) was sequenced within a study of CD8+CD57+ T cells in acquired aplastic anemia. Regarding the study as a whole: Patients versus controls showed no significant CD8+ Simpson's diversity difference. Patients and controls shared 25 to 35 CD8+ CDR3 sequences, which appeared highly expressed in patients and within their immunodominant clones.

Notes on this clonotype: Its antigen is as yet unknown.

TCR beta VDJ combinations and CDR3 sequences were profiled from genomic DNA. One entry per CDR3 protein, called by TCRdb with MiXCR from the reads. The sample has 220,000 or so distinct CDR3 sequences, 65% seen once. The patients chosen for sequencing had shown expansion of CD8+CD57+ cells (detected by flow cytometry). Blood came from patients not yet given any therapy. CDR1 SGHDN and CDR2 FVKESK come from the germline V gene. The length of the CDR3 is 13 residues. V shed 3 bases and J shed 3 bases, with 9 bases lying between them. This rearrangement joins TRBV14 to TRBJ2-7; D remains unclear. Sample: sorted CD4+, CD8+, or CD8+CD57+ T cells (not recorded which) from PBMCs. This receptor was obtained from a human donor with aplastic anemia. The CDR3 DNA reads as TGTGCCAGCAGCCAGTATACAGTCTACGAGCAGTACTTC. It is translated as CASSQYTVYEQYF.